This T cell receptor beta chain was identified in a study of T cell responses to AZD1222 COVID-19 vaccine. Study-level points and caveats: Repertoires were obtained only post-peak T cell response. Close to half of spike-specific TCRs reportedly recognize unmutated variant regions.

To note about this clone: Antigen unknown.

Some clones are missing from TCRdb's copy, which holds only in-frame ones; the method was immunoSEQ multiplex PCR. Here the sample spans about 140,000 clones, approximately 90% being singletons. This sample comprised peripheral blood, obtained 28 days after the second AZD1222 dose. This receptor was obtained from an adult who received the AZD1222 COVID-19 vaccine.

The CDR3 spells CASSYRETGDGNTEAFF. For the CDR3, the DNA is TGTGCCAGCAGTTACCGTGAGACAGGGGACGGGAACACTGAAGCTTTCTTT. The chain links TRBV6-2 or TRBV6-3 to TRBJ1-1, with 8 bases matching TRBD1. Germline assignment: CDR1 MNHEY and CDR2 SVGEGT. The length of the CDR3 is 17 residues. Germline trimming cut 2 bases from V and 1 base from J; bases unmatched to any gene: 9.